A single sample gave rise to the 5 T cell receptor beta chains below, sequenced in a study of shared clonotypes between healthy human individuals. The repertoire was sequenced with immunoSEQ multiplex PCR; TCRdb's copy has only in-frame clones and lacks some. The sample consists of 2 million to 2.5 million clones, approximately 94% of them appearing once. Sample: naive CD4+ T cells sorted from blood. Subset noted: CD45RA+ positively selected. The receptors shown here come from a man younger than 30 in good health.

About this clone itself: Other nucleotide sequences from this sample produce the same CDR3. The chain combines TRBV30 with TRBJ1-5; D remains ambiguous. The V gene lost 2 bases and the J gene lost 1 base, with 6 bases spanning the gap. CDR3 size: 13 residues. Germline V gives CDR1 GTSNPN, CDR2 SVGIG (reference sequence). CDR3 DNA: TGTGCCTGGAGTTCCAACAGCAATCAGCCCCAGCATTTT. Translating it yields CAWSSNSNQPQHF.

This chain links TRBV6-4 with TRBJ2-7, with D hard to call. The CDR3 length is 12 residues. Trimming stripped 5 bases from V and 3 bases from J, with 8 bases between. In germline, CDR1 is MRHNA, CDR2 SNTAGT. The CDR3 nucleotides read TGTGCCAGCAGTTGGGTTGTCTACGAGCAGTACTTC. Protein product: CASSWVVYEQYF.

The chain is built from TRBV18 and TRBJ2-7; D is unresolved. Germline values: CDR1 KGHSH, CDR2 LQKENI. V lost 6 bases, J lost 3 bases, and 15 bases lay in between. CDR3 length: 14 residues. The CDR3 sequence: CASSPGIQNYEQYF. DNA of the CDR3: TGTGCCAGCTCGCCTGGTATTCAGAACTACGAGCAGTACTTC.

The genes are TRBV28 and TRBJ1-6; D gene ambiguous. From germline, CDR1 is MDHEN and CDR2 SYDVKM. V was trimmed by 4 bases and J by 11 bases, leaving 9 bases between them. The CDR3 covers 12 residues. CDR3 DNA: TGTGCCAGCAGTTCCGACTGGACACCCCTCCACTTT. This codes for CASSSDWTPLHF. Looking up the rest from reference TRBV28 and TRBJ1-6 gives the full variable domain: DVKVTQSSRYLVKRTGEKVFLECVQDMDHENMFWYRQDPGLGLRLIYFSYDVKMKEKGDIPEGYSVSREKKERFSLILESASTNQTSMYLCASSSDWTPLHFGNGTRLTVT.

This chain joins TRBV28 and TRBJ1-2; 8 positions match TRBD1. The junction had 19 bases not matched to a gene; V was cut back by 8 bases and J by 8 bases. The CDR3 spans 16 residues. The germline CDR1 and CDR2 sequences are MDHEN and SYDVKM. The CDR3 loop is CASSMGQALNSRGYTF. Written as DNA, the CDR3 is TGTGCCAGCTCCATGGGACAGGCCCTGAACAGTCGGGGCTACACCTTC.